This TCR beta chain was identified in a study of beta chain features in type 1 diabetes. The whole isolated RNA underwent reverse transcription, so sequencing captured expressed TCRB transcripts. The study sequenced naive, central memory and regulatory T cell samples to an average of about 3.8 million reads. Here immunoSEQ multiplex PCR was the method, and the copy in TCRdb shows in-frame clones only, minus some. The repertoire consists of 850,000 to 900,000 clones, with roughly 17% occurring once and the leading ten covering 0.02% to 0.03%. Concerning this clone itself: Its antigen is unknown.

Findings and limits, study-wide: Diminished insertions and augmented deletions at VDJ junctions characterized type 1 diabetes patients.

Germline CDR1 reads SGHRS; CDR2 reads YFSETQ. CDR3 length: 15 residues. Trimming took 0 bases from V and 3 from J; bases not matched to a gene: 2. Donors underwent one heparinised blood draw, 100 to 150 mL on average. Sorting gave populations that all exceeded 98% purity. This chain connects TRBV5-1 to TRBJ2-1, with 8 bases matching TRBD2. The clonotype originates from a woman aged 18-29 years in good health. The sample consisted of naive CD4+ T cells from blood. As DNA, the CDR3 is TGCGCCAGCAGCTTGGACCTAGCGGGCTACAATGAGCAGTTCTTC. It yields the protein CASSLDLAGYNEQFF.